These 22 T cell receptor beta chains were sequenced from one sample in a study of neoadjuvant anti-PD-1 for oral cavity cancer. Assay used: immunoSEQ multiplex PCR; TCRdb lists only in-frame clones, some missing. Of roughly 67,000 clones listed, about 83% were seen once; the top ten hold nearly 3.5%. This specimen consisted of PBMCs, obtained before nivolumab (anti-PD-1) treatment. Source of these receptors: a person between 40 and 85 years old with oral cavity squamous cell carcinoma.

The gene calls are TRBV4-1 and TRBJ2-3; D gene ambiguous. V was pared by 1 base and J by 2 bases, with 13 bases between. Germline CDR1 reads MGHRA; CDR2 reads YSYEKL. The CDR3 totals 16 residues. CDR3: CASSQVTGGTTDTQYF. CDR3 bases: TGCGCCAGCAGCCAAGTCACGGGCGGAACCACAGATACGCAGTATTTT.

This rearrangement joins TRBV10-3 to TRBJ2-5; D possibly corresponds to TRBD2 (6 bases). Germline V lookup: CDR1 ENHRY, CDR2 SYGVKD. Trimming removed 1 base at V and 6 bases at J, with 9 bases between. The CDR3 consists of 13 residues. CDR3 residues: CAISEWGLQTQYF. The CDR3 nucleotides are TGTGCCATCAGTGAGTGGGGACTTCAGACCCAGTACTTC.

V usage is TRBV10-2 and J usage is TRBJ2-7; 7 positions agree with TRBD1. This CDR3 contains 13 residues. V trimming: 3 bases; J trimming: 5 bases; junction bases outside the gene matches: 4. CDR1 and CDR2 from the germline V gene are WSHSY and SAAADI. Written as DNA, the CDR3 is TGCGCCAGCAGTGATGGGACAGTTCACGAGCAGTACTTC. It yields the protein CASSDGTVHEQYF.

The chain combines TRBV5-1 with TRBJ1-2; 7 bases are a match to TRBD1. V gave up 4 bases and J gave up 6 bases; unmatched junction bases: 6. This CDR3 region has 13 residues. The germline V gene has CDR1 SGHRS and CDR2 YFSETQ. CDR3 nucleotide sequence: TGCGCCAGCAGCGACAGGGCAAAAGATGGCTACACCTTC. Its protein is CASSDRAKDGYTF.

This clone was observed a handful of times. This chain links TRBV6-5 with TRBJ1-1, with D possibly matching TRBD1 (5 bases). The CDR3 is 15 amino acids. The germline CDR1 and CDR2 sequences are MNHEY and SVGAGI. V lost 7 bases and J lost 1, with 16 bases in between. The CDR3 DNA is TGTGCCAGCACCCGATCCCCCACAGGGAACACTGAAGCTTTCTTT. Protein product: CASTRSPTGNTEAFF.

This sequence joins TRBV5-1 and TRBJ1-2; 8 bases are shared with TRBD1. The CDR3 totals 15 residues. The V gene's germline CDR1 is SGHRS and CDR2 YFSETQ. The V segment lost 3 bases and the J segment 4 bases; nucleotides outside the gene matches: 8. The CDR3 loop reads CASSSAGGFTYGYTF. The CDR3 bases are TGCGCCAGCAGCTCCGCAGGGGGCTTCACCTATGGCTACACCTTC.

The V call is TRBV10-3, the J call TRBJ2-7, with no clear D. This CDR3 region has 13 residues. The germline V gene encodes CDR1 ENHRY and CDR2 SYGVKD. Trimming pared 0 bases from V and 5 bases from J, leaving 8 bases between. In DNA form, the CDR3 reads TGTGCCATCAGTGAGTCGGATGAGCACGAGCAGTACTTC. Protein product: CAISESDEHEQYF.

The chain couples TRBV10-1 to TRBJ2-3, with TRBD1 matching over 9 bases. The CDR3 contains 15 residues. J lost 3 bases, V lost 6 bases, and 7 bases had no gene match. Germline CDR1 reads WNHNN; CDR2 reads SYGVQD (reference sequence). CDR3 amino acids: CASSDVGQGTDTQYF. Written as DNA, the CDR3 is TGCGCCAGCAGCGACGTCGGACAGGGGACAGATACGCAGTATTTT.

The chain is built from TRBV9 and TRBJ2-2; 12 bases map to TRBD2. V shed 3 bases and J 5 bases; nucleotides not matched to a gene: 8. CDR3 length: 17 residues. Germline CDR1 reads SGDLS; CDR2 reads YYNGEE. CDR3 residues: CASSATSGGSRTGELFF. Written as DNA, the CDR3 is TGTGCCAGCAGCGCCACTAGCGGGGGGTCGAGAACCGGGGAGCTGTTTTTT. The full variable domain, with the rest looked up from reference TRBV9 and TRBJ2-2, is DSGVTQTPKHLITATGQRVTLRCSPRSGDLSVYWYQQSLDQGLQFLIQYYNGEERAKGNILERFSAQQFPDLHSELNLSSLELGDSALYFCASSATSGGSRTGELFFGEGSRLTVL.

In nucleotides, the CDR3 is TGTGCCAGCAGCTTCAGGCCCACAGATACGCAGTATTTT. It encodes CASSFRPTDTQYF. The genes are TRBV7-9 and TRBJ2-3; D ambiguous. The V end lost 3 bases, the J end lost 2 bases, and 6 bases lay between the germline ends. Germline V CDR1 and CDR2: SEHNR, FQNEAQ (reference sequence). This CDR3 comprises 13 residues.

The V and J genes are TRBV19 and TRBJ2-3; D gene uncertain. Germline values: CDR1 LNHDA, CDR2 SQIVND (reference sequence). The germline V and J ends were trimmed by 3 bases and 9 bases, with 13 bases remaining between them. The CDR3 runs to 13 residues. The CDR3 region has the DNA TGTGCCAGTAGTATTTCCCCACTCGGGACGCAGTATTTT. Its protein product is CASSISPLGTQYF.

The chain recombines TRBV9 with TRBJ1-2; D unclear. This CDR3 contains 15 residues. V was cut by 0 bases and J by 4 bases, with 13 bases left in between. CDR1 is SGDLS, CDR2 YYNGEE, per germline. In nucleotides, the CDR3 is TGTGCCAGCAGCGTAGACCCGACTGTTGCCTATGGCTACACCTTC. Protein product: CASSVDPTVAYGYTF.

The CDR3, as DNA: TGTGCCAGCAGTTCCCCACAGGCTAGCAATCAGCCCCAGCATTTT. As protein: CASSSPQASNQPQHF. The rearrangement links TRBV28 to TRBJ1-5; a weak D match, TRBD1 (5 bases). This CDR3 has 15 amino acids. Germline CDR1 MDHEN, CDR2 SYDVKM. V lost 4 bases, J lost 0 bases, and 10 bases lay in between.

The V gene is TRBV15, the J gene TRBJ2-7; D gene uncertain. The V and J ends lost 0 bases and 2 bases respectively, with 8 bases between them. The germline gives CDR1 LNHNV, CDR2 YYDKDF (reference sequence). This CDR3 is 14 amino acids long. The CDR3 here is CATSREGLAYEQYF. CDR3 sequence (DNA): TGTGCCACCAGCAGAGAGGGTCTTGCCTACGAGCAGTACTTC. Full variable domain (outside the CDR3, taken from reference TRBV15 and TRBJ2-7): DAMVIQNPRYQVTQFGKPVTLSCSQTLNHNVMYWYQQKSSQAPKLLFHYYDKDFNNEADTPDNFQSRRPNTSFCFLDIRSPGLGDTAMYLCATSREGLAYEQYFGPGTRLTVT.

CDR3 sequence (DNA): TGTGCCAGCAGTTTAATAGGGTCGCATGGGGAAGCTTTCTTT. Its translation: CASSLIGSHGEAFF. The J gene is TRBJ1-1, the V gene TRBV27; D unclear. Germline CDR1 reads MNHEY; CDR2 reads SMNVEV (reference sequence). The CDR3 runs to 14 residues. Trimming left V 2 bases short and J 8 bases short, with 15 bases between.

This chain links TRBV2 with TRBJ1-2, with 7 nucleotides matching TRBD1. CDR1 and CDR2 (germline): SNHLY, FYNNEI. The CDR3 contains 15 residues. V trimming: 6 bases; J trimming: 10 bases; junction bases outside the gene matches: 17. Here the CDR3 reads CASSARPGTDTPYTF. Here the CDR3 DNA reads TGTGCCAGCAGCGCTAGACCTGGGACAGACACCCCCTACACCTTC.

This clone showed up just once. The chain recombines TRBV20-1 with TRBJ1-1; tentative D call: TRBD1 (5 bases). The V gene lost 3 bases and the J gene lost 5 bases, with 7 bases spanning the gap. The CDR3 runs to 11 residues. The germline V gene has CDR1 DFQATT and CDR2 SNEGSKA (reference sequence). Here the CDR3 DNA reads TGCAGTGCTAGGGGGGAAACTGAAGCTTTCTTT. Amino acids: CSARGETEAFF.

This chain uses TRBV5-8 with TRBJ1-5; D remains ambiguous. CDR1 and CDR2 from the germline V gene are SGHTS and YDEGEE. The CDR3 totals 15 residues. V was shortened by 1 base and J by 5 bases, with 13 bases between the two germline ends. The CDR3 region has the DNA TGTGCCAGCAGCTTGACGGGCGGGCGCGATCAGCCCCAGCATTTT. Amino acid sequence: CASSLTGGRDQPQHF.

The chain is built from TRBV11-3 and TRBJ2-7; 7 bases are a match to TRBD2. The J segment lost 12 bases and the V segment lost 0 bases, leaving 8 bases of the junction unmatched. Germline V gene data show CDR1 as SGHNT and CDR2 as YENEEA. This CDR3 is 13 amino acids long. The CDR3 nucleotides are TGTGCCAGCAGCTTAGAGGGGGGGGGACCTCCGTACTTC. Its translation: CASSLEGGGPPYF.

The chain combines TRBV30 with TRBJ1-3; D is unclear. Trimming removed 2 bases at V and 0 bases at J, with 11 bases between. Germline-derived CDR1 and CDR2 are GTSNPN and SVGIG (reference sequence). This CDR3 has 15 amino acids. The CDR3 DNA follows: TGTGCCTGGAGTTACAGCTGGAGCTCTGGAAACACCATATATTTT. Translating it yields CAWSYSWSSGNTIYF.

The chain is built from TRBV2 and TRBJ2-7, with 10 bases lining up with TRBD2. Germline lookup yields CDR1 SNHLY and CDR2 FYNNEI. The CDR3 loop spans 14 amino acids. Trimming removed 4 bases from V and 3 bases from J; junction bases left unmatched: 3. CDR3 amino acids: CASSGLAGHYEQYF. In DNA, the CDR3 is TGTGCCAGCAGTGGACTAGCGGGTCACTACGAGCAGTACTTC.

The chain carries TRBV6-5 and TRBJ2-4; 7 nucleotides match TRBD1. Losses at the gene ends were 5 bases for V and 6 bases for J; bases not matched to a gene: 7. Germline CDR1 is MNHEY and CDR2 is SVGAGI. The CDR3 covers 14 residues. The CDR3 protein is CASSSPGQPNIQYF. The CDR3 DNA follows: TGTGCCAGCAGTAGCCCGGGACAGCCAAACATTCAGTACTTC.